This T cell receptor (beta chain) was captured in a study of T cells after yellow fever vaccination. V was clipped by 1 base and J by 4 bases, with 8 bases between them. Germline lookup yields CDR1 DFQATT and CDR2 SNEGSKA (reference sequence). The CDR3 consists of 13 residues. This clonotype has just a few counts. TCRdb reprocessed the 5' RACE reads with MiXCR, giving one entry per CDR3 protein. The sample has around 310,000 distinct CDR3 sequences, roughly 4% seen once. V usage is TRBV20-1 and J usage is TRBJ1-3; D remains ambiguous. Here the sequenced sample was PBMCs, taken on the day of the yellow fever booster vaccination. The sequence was collected from a man younger than 35 who received the YFV17D yellow fever vaccine. The CDR3 nucleotides are TGCAGTGCTAGAGTGGGTTCGGGAAACACCATATATTTT. Its protein is CSARVGSGNTIYF.